This TCR beta chain derives from a study of cytomegalovirus exposure and HLA in healthy donors. In the study overall: The platform used for the approximately 120 validation repertoires matched that of the roughly 720 first-cohort repertoires, a later analysis reported.

Whole-study results and caveats: Cytomegalovirus-associated status was assigned to about 160 TCR beta chains. Within the roughly 120 validation repertoires, first-cohort TCR clusters tended to co-occur, according to a later analysis.

Repertoires were generated with immunoSEQ multiplex PCR, while TCRdb's copy carries only in-frame clones and drops some. Altogether about 180,000 clones are present, roughly 86% being singletons, with the ten largest covering less than 3.5%. This clone was observed once. The antigen remains undetermined. The source material was PBMCs. The source is a man between 18 and 35 years old in good health and CMV-seropositive.

The CDR3 nucleotides are TGTGCCAGCAGGACAGGGACGGTATACCTATACGAGCAGTACTTC. Translation gives CASRTGTVYLYEQYF. The rearrangement links TRBV27 to TRBJ2-7, with 7 bases that match TRBD1. Per germline, CDR1 MNHEY and CDR2 SMNVEV (reference sequence). With 6 bases clipped from V and 4 bases from J, the junction kept 12 bases outside the gene matches. The CDR3 spans 15 residues.